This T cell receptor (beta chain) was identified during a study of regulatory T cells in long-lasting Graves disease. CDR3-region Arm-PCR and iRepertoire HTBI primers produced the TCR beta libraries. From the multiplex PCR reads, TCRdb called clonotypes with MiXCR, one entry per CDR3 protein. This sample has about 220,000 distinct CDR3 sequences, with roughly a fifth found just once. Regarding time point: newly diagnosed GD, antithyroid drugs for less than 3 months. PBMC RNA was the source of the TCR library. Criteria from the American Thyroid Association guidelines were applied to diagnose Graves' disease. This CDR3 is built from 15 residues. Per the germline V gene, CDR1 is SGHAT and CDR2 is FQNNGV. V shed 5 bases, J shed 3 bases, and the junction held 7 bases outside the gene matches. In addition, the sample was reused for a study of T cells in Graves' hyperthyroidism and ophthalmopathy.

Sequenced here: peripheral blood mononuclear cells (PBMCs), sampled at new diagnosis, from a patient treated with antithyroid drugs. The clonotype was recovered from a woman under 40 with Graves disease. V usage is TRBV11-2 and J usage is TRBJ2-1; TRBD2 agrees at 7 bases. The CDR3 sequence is CASSPSGGGYNEQFF. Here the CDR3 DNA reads TGTGCCAGCAGCCCCTCTGGCGGGGGCTACAATGAGCAGTTCTTC.